Following are 8 T cell receptor beta chains from one sample sequenced in a study of T cell repertoires in cytomegalovirus infection. One entry per CDR3 protein, called by TCRdb with MiXCR from the reads. The sample holds hundreds of thousands of distinct CDR3 sequences, about 7% seen once. Sequencing was carried out using PBMCs. Receptors originate from a human donor in good health (CMV status not recorded). Some clones in this sample may be carry-over from other donors' samples.

This clonotype was observed at least ten times. V gene TRBV6-2 or TRBV6-3 combines with J gene TRBJ1-2; 7 bases align to TRBD1. This CDR3 is built from 14 residues. From germline, CDR1 is MNHEY and CDR2 SVGEGT. The trim removed 5 bases at V and 4 bases at J, leaving 7 bases unmatched. CDR3 in DNA: TGTGCCAGCAGTAACCCCGGGACAGTCTATGGCTACACCTTC. Its protein product is CASSNPGTVYGYTF.

This clonotype occurred many times. The chain joins TRBV6-2 or TRBV6-3 to TRBJ2-1, with D perhaps assigned TRBD1 or TRBD2 (6 bases each). CDR1 MNHEY and CDR2 SVGEGT come from the germline V gene. CDR3 length: 16 amino acids. V was trimmed by 5 bases and J by 6 bases, leaving 20 bases between them. CDR3 DNA sequence: TGTGCCAGCAGTGTCTCAGGGGACGACGGGGGCAATGAGCAGTTCTTC. Amino acids: CASSVSGDDGGNEQFF.

Ten or more counts support this clonotype. The genes are TRBV5-5 and TRBJ1-1; tentative D call: TRBD1 (6 bases). The CDR3 runs to 14 residues. The V and J ends lost 7 bases and 4 bases respectively, with 17 bases between them. CDR1 SGHKS and CDR2 YYEKEE come from the germline V gene (reference sequence). The CDR3 loop is CASEPIRGGTEAFF. The CDR3 coding sequence is TGTGCCAGCGAACCGATCAGGGGAGGCACTGAAGCTTTCTTT.

This clonotype turned up a few times. The chain uses TRBV29-1 and TRBJ1-2, with D unresolved. The ends were cut back, 3 bases at V and 4 bases at J, with 6 bases in the middle. The germline gives CDR1 SQVTM, CDR2 ANQGSEA. The CDR3 runs 11 residues. CDR3 coding DNA: TGCAGCGTTGATGGCCCCTATGGCTACACCTTC. Amino acid sequence: CSVDGPYGYTF.

This clonotype was detected a few times. This chain connects TRBV7-6 to TRBJ2-1, with TRBD1 identical over 8 bases. The trim removed 5 bases at V and 5 bases at J, leaving 8 bases unmatched. CDR1 is SGHVS, CDR2 FNYEAQ, per germline. This CDR3 contains 15 residues. CDR3 DNA sequence: TGTGCCAGCAGCCAGATGACAGGGGTCCACAATGAGCAGTTCTTC. Its translation: CASSQMTGVHNEQFF.

This clonotype appeared many times. V usage is TRBV7-2 and J usage is TRBJ2-2; 8 positions match TRBD1. V lost 1 base, J lost 0 bases, and 13 bases stayed unmatched. CDR3 length: 20 amino acids. From germline, CDR1 is SGHTA and CDR2 FQGNSA. CDR3: CASSLGVSAWGQANTGELFF. CDR3 nucleotides: TGTGCCAGCAGCTTAGGAGTATCCGCTTGGGGACAGGCGAACACCGGGGAGCTGTTTTTT. Based on the CDR3 plus reference TRBV7-2 and TRBJ2-2, the full variable domain is GAGVSQSPSNKVTEKGKDVELRCDPISGHTALYWYRQSLGQGLEFLIYFQGNSAPDKSGLPSDRFSAERTGGSVSTLTIQRTQQEDSAVYLCASSLGVSAWGQANTGELFFGEGSRLTVL.

The chain joins TRBV29-1 to TRBJ2-1, with TRBD2 identical over 7 bases. There are 13 residues in the CDR3. The germline V gene has CDR1 SQVTM and CDR2 ANQGSEA. Trimming removed 4 bases from V and 2 bases from J; junction bases left unmatched: 2. CDR3 DNA sequence: TGCAGCGTTGCCCGGGGGGCCTACAATGAGCAGTTCTTC. Translation: CSVARGAYNEQFF.

In this sample, this clonotype turned up many times. J is TRBJ1-5 and V is TRBV7-2; D is perhaps TRBD1 (6 bases). The CDR3 runs 15 residues. The V end was cut by 5 bases, the J end by 0 bases, with 11 bases between. The germline gives CDR1 SGHTA, CDR2 FQGNSA. The CDR3 region is CASSLGQTSNQPQHF. The CDR3 nucleotides read TGTGCCAGCAGCCTGGGACAAACTAGCAATCAGCCCCAGCATTTT. Full variable domain (remainder filled in from reference TRBV7-2 and TRBJ1-5): GAGVSQSPSNKVTEKGKDVELRCDPISGHTALYWYRQSLGQGLEFLIYFQGNSAPDKSGLPSDRFSAERTGGSVSTLTIQRTQQEDSAVYLCASSLGQTSNQPQHFGDGTRLSIL.